This is a list of T cell receptor beta chains from one sample in a study of blood T cell repertoires in COVID-19. Clones were sequenced by immunoSEQ multiplex PCR, and TCRdb holds only the in-frame ones, with some missing. The sample lists 74,000 or so clones; around nine tenths were seen once. Sequenced sample: peripheral blood. Source of these receptors: a human donor in a cohort sampled during active COVID-19. CDR3s include the opening cysteine and the closing phenylalanine or tryptophan. The D gene is left open where the match is weak. Clone size is stated in some rows and not others, as once, few, many or a class when expanded.

TRBV7-2,TRBD2,.,16,TRBJ2-7,TGTGCCAGCAGTCAATCACTAGCGGGAGCGTCCTACGAGCAGTACTTC,CASSQSLAGASYEQYF
TRBV2,TRBD2,.,14,TRBJ2-3,TGTGCCAGCGATCTTAGCGGGGCAACAGATACGCAGTATTTT,CASDLSGATDTQYF
TRBV7-2,.,once,14,TRBJ1-1,TGTGCCAGCAGCTTAGACAGGGCGAACACTGAAGCTTTCTTT,CASSLDRANTEAFF
TRBV29-1,TRBD1,.,13,TRBJ2-4,TGCAGCGTTGGACAGGGGACCAAAAACATTCAGTACTTC,CSVGQGTKNIQYF
TRBV14,TRBD2,.,20,TRBJ2-1,TGTGCCAGCAGCCAAGAGGTACGAGCGGGGGGCTCGAGCTCCTACAATGAGCAGTTCTTC,CASSQEVRAGGSSSYNEQFF
TRBV2,.,.,14,TRBJ1-2,TGTGCCAGCAGTGAAGGGGCAGGTCTCTATGGCTACACCTTC,CASSEGAGLYGYTF
TRBV6-5,TRBD1,.,14,TRBJ1-1,TGTGCCAGCAGTTCCGGGACAGGGATAACTGAAGCTTTCTTT,CASSSGTGITEAFF
TRBV28,.,once,15,TRBJ1-2,TGTGCCAGCAGTTTAAATTTGGACAACGTTCATGGCTACACCTTC,CASSLNLDNVHGYTF
TRBV19,.,.,14,TRBJ2-1,TGTGCCAGTAGTGGCGGGATCGGCCCCAATGAGCAGTTCTTC,CASSGGIGPNEQFF
TRBV19,.,.,14,TRBJ1-4,TGTGCCAGTAGTATCGGGGGGAATAGTGAAAAACTGTTTTTT,CASSIGGNSEKLFF
TRBV29-1,.,.,13,TRBJ1-1,TGCAGCGTTGAGAGCGTCCTGAACACTGAAGCTTTCTTT,CSVESVLNTEAFF
TRBV11-2,TRBD2,.,14,TRBJ2-7,TGTGCCAGCAGCTTAGGGACTAGCGCATACGAGCAGTACTTC,CASSLGTSAYEQYF
TRBV28,TRBD1,.,14,TRBJ1-2,TGTGCCAGCAGAAGTCCCCCAGGGGGCTATGGCTACACCTTC,CASRSPPGGYGYTF
TRBV5-1,TRBD1,.,16,TRBJ2-3,TGCGCCAGCAGCCCCCCGGACAGGGGTGGCACAGATACGCAGTATTTT,CASSPPDRGGTDTQYF
TRBV5-8,.,.,14,TRBJ1-6,TGTGCCAGCAGCTTCCGGGGGGATTACTCACCCCTCCACTTT,CASSFRGDYSPLHF
TRBV4-2,.,.,13,TRBJ1-2,TGTGCCAGCAGCCAAGGAGGAAGCTATGGCTACACCTTC,CASSQGGSYGYTF
TRBV28,.,.,16,TRBJ2-2,TGTGCCAGCAGTTTAGGGGGCCCGTCGTACACCGGGGAGCTGTTTTTT,CASSLGGPSYTGELFF
TRBV6-6,TRBD1,.,16,TRBJ2-2,TGTGCCAGCAGTCAACAGGGGAGAGGGGACACCGGGGAGCTGTTTTTT,CASSQQGRGDTGELFF
TRBV28,.,.,14,TRBJ2-7,TGTGCCAGCAGAACCCCTCAGGGATTCTACGAGCAGTACTTC,CASRTPQGFYEQYF
TRBV4-3,TRBD1,.,14,TRBJ1-1,TGCGCCAGCAGCCCTACAGGGGGGGATACTGAAGCTTTCTTT,CASSPTGGDTEAFF
TRBV3-1/TRBV3-2,.,.,13,TRBJ2-7,TGTGCCAGCAGCCAAGCCACAGCTCGCGAGCAGTACTTC,CASSQATAREQYF
TRBV7-3,TRBD1,few,15,TRBJ1-6,TGTGCCAGCAGCTTAACAAGGGACAGTAATTCACCCCTCCACTTT,CASSLTRDSNSPLHF
TRBV7-9,TRBD1,.,17,TRBJ2-4,TGTGCCAGCAGTTTCGGAGGGACAGGGGCTTCCAAAAACATTCAGTACTTC,CASSFGGTGASKNIQYF
TRBV19,.,.,13,TRBJ2-7,TGTGCCAGTAGTGGAGGGCCCCTCTACGAGCAGTACTTC,CASSGGPLYEQYF
TRBV7-2,TRBD2,.,16,TRBJ2-5,TGTGCCAGCAGCGCAACTAGCGGGGGGCGAAGGGAGACCCAGTACTTC,CASSATSGGRRETQYF
TRBV10-2,.,.,15,TRBJ2-1,TGCGCCAGCAGACCCCCGGAGGGCGCCTACAATGAGCAGTTCTTC,CASRPPEGAYNEQFF
TRBV19,.,once,14,TRBJ2-1,TGTGCCAGTAGGGCGAGGGACACCTACAATGAGCAGTTCTTC,CASRARDTYNEQFF
TRBV11-2,TRBD1,few,14,TRBJ2-4,TGTGCCAGCAGCTCCGGGACAGGGAAAAACATTCAGTACTTC,CASSSGTGKNIQYF
TRBV4-2,.,.,18,TRBJ2-7,TGTGCCAGCAGCCAAGATAGAGCGTCGGGCAGGGGCAGATACGAGCAGTACTTC,CASSQDRASGRGRYEQYF
TRBV18,.,.,14,TRBJ1-4,TGTGCCAGCTCACCGAGGGGGTCTAATGAAAAACTGTTTTTT,CASSPRGSNEKLFF
TRBV7-8,.,.,18,TRBJ1-5,TGTGCCAGCAGCTTCCACGGGACCGGGAGTTATAGCAATCAGCCCCAGCATTTT,CASSFHGTGSYSNQPQHF
TRBV12-3/TRBV12-4,.,.,12,TRBJ2-7,TGTGCCAGCAGTTTGCCTTGGGCCGAGCAGTACTTC,CASSLPWAEQYF
TRBV18,TRBD2,.,15,TRBJ2-3,TGTGCCAGCTCACCAGGGCGGGGGGGCCAAGATACGCAGTATTTT,CASSPGRGGQDTQYF
TRBV5-1,TRBD1,.,14,TRBJ1-1,TGCGCCAGCAGCGGACAGGGAATGTTCACTGAAGCTTTCTTT,CASSGQGMFTEAFF
TRBV3-1/TRBV3-2,.,.,12,TRBJ1-1,TGTGCCAGCAGCCAAGCAGGCACTGAAGCTTTCTTT,CASSQAGTEAFF
TRBV9,TRBD1,once,19,TRBJ1-6,TGTGCCAGCAGCGCCTCGCCGGGACAGGGTTTAAGTTTAGGGTCACCCCTCCACTTT,CASSASPGQGLSLGSPLHF
TRBV7-2,.,.,13,TRBJ1-3,TGTGCCAGCAGCTTAGAACCTAGAAACACCATATATTTT,CASSLEPRNTIYF
TRBV28,TRBD1,.,15,TRBJ2-2,TGTGCCAGCAGTTTGCGGCAGGGGGTCCCCGGGGAGCTGTTTTTT,CASSLRQGVPGELFF
TRBV5-1,TRBD2,.,15,TRBJ2-5,TGCGCCAGCAGCTTCGACGGGAGGGACCAAGAGACCCAGTACTTC,CASSFDGRDQETQYF
TRBV9,.,.,16,TRBJ2-7,TGTGCCAGCAGCGCCGAACCAGTGGAGATGGGCTACGAGCAGTACTTC,CASSAEPVEMGYEQYF
TRBV19,.,.,13,TRBJ2-1,TGTGCCACCAAAAGGCGGTCCTACAATGAGCAGTTCTTC,CATKRRSYNEQFF
TRBV6-1,.,.,16,TRBJ1-3,TGTGCCAGCAGTGTGGAGGAAGGATGGAGGGGAAACACCATATATTTT,CASSVEEGWRGNTIYF
TRBV13,TRBD2,.,16,TRBJ2-7,TGTGCCAGCAGCGTCCGGACTAGCGGGAGACCTAGGGAGCAGTACTTC,CASSVRTSGRPREQYF
TRBV18,TRBD1,.,14,TRBJ1-1,TGTGCCAGCTCACCCGATCTGGGACAGCGCGAAGCTTTCTTT,CASSPDLGQREAFF